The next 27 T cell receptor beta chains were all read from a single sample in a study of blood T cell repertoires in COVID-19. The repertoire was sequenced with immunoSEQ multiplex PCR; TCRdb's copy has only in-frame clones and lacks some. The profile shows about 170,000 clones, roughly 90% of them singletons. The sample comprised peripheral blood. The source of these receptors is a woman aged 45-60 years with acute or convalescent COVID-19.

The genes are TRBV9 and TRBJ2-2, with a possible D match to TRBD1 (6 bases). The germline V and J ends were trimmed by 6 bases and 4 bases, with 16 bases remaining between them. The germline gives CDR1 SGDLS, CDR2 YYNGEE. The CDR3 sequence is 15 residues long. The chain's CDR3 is CASTLQGAGTGELFF. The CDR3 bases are TGTGCCAGCACTCTACAGGGTGCCGGCACCGGGGAGCTGTTTTTT.

CDR3 region: CASSRRDNEQFF. The CDR3 bases are TGCGCCAGCAGTCGGAGAGACAATGAGCAGTTCTTC. The rearrangement joins TRBV23-1 to TRBJ2-1; D remains unclear. TRBV23-1 is an ORF, and what it does is uncertain. There are 12 residues in the CDR3. V lost 4 bases to trimming and J lost 5 bases, with 6 bases between them.

The CDR3 loop is CASSRGTGAQETQYF. Here the CDR3 DNA reads TGTGCCAGCAGTCGTGGGACAGGGGCCCAAGAGACCCAGTACTTC. This chain uses TRBV27 with TRBJ2-5, with 10 bases fitting TRBD1. V dropped 5 bases and J dropped 1; count of bases not matched to a gene: 4. In germline, CDR1 is MNHEY, CDR2 SMNVEV (reference sequence). The CDR3 spans 15 residues.

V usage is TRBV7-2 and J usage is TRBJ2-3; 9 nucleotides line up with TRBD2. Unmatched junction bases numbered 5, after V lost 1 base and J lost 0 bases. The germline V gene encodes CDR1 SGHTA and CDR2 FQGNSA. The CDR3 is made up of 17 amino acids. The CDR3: CASSLVWTSESTDTQYF. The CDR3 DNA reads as TGTGCCAGCAGCTTAGTGTGGACTAGCGAGAGCACAGATACGCAGTATTTT.

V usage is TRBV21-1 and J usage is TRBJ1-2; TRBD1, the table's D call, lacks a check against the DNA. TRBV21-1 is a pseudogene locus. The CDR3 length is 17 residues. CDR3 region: CASSKLPDSPANYGYTF. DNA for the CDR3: TGTGCCAGCAGCAAACTTCCCGACAGCCCAGCGAACTATGGCTACACCTTC.

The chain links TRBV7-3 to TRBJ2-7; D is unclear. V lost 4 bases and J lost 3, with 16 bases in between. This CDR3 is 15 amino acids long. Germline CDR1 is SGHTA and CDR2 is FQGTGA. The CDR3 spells CASSSVTVPFYEQYF. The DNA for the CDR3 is TGTGCCAGCAGCTCGGTAACGGTCCCCTTCTACGAGCAGTACTTC.

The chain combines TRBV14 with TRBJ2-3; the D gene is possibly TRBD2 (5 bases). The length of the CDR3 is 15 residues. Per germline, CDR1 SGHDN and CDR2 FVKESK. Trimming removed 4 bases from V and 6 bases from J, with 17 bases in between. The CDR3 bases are TGTGCCAGCAGCCCGCGGACTCACCCAAGGGATACGCAGTATTTT. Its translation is CASSPRTHPRDTQYF.

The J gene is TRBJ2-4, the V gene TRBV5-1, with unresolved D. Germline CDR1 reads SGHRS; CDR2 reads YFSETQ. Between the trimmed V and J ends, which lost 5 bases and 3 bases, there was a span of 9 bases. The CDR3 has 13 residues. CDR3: CASSPGFKNIQYF. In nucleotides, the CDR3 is TGCGCCAGCAGTCCGGGTTTCAAAAACATTCAGTACTTC.

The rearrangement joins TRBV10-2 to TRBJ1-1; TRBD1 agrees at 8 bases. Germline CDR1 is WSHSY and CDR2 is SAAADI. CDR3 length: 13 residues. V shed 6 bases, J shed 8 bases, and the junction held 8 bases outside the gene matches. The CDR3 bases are TGCGCCAGCAGGGACATACAGGGGGGAGAAGCTTTCTTT. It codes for CASRDIQGGEAFF.

In DNA form, the CDR3 reads TGTGCCAGCTCACCACAACAGGGGGGATTACACAATGAGCAGTTCTTC. Its translation is CASSPQQGGLHNEQFF. J is TRBJ2-1 and V is TRBV18, with TRBD1 identical over 8 bases. CDR1 is KGHSH and CDR2 is LQKENI in the germline V gene. CDR3 length: 16 residues. Trimming at V came to 1 base and at J to 5 bases, leaving 7 bases not matched to a gene. The full variable domain, completed using reference TRBV18 and TRBJ2-1, is NAGVMQNPRHLVRRRGQEARLRCSPMKGHSHVYWYRQLPEEGLKFMVYLQKENIIDESGMPKERFSAEFPKEGPSILRIQQVVRGDSAAYFCASSPQQGGLHNEQFFGPGTRLTVL.

The CDR3: CAWSRSSGGAFENEQFF. The CDR3 nucleotides read TGTGCCTGGAGTCGGTCTAGCGGGGGGGCATTTGAGAATGAGCAGTTCTTC. The chain links TRBV30 to TRBJ2-1; 12 positions match TRBD2. CDR3 size: 17 residues. Germline assignment: CDR1 GTSNPN and CDR2 SVGIG (reference sequence). With 2 bases clipped from V and 7 bases from J, the junction kept 12 bases outside the gene matches.

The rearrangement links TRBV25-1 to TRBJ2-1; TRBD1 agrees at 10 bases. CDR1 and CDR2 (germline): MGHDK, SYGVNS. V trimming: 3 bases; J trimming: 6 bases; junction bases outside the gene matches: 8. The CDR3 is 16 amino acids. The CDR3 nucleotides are TGTGCCAGCAGTGACCCTGGGACAGGGGACGGCAATGAGCAGTTCTTC. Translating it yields CASSDPGTGDGNEQFF. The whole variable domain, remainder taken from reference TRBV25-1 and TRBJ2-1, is EADIYQTPRYLVIGTGKKITLECSQTMGHDKMYWYQQDPGMELHLIHYSYGVNSTEKGDLSSESTVSRIRTEHFPLTLESARPSHTSQYLCASSDPGTGDGNEQFFGPGTRLTVL.

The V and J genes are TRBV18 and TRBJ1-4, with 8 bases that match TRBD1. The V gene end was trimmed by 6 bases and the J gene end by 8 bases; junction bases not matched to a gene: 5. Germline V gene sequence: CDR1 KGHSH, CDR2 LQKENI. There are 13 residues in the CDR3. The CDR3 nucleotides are TGTGCCAGCTCTCCAGGGGGCCAAGAAAAACTGTTTTTT. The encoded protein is CASSPGGQEKLFF.

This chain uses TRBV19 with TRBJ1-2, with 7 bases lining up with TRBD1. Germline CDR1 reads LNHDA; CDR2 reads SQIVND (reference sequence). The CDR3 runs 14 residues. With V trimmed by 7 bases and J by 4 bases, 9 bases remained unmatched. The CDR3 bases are TGTGCCAGTAAAGGAGGGGGCAGCCTCTATGGCTACACCTTC. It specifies CASKGGGSLYGYTF.

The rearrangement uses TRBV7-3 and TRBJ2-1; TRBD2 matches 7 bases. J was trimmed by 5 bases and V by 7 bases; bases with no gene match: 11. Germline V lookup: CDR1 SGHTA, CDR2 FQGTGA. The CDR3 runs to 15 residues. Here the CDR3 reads CASTRWGGSDNEQFF. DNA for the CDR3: TGTGCCAGCACCCGATGGGGCGGGAGTGACAATGAGCAGTTCTTC.

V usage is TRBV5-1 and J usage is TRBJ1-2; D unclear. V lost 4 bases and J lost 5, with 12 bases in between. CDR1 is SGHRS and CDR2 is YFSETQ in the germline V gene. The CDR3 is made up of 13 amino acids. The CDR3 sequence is CASSQTGEYGYTF. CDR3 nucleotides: TGCGCCAGCAGCCAGACTGGGGAGTATGGCTACACCTTC.

The CDR3 nucleotides read TGTGCCAGCAGCTTAGTCTTGGGAGGAAGCACAGATACGCAGTATTTT. This sequence encodes CASSLVLGGSTDTQYF. The gene calls are TRBV7-9 and TRBJ2-3; tentatively, D is TRBD2 (6 bases). Germline V CDR1 and CDR2: SEHNR, FQNEAQ (reference sequence). The CDR3 runs to 16 residues. V dropped 1 base and J dropped 0 bases, with 11 bases sitting between them. The full variable domain, rest sourced from reference TRBV7-9 and TRBJ2-3, is DTGVSQNPRHKITKRGQNVTFRCDPISEHNRLYWYRQTLGQGPEFLTYFQNEAQLEKSRLLSDRFSAERPKGSFSTLEIQRTEQGDSAMYLCASSLVLGGSTDTQYFGPGTRLTVL.

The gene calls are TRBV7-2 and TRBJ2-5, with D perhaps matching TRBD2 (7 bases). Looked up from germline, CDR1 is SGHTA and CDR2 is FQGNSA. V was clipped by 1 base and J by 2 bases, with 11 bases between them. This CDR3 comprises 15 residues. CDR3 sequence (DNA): TGTGCCAGCAGCTTAGTCGGGGGGCCTCAAGAGACCCAGTACTTC. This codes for CASSLVGGPQETQYF.

This CDR3 is CASSVEEGGSYTQYF. CDR3 in DNA: TGTGCCAGCAGCGTAGAGGAGGGCGGGAGTTATACGCAGTATTTT. V and J are TRBV9 and TRBJ2-3, with 7 bases matching TRBD2. The germline V gene encodes CDR1 SGDLS and CDR2 YYNGEE. Trimming took 0 bases from V and 7 from J; bases not matched to a gene: 8. This CDR3 has 15 residues.

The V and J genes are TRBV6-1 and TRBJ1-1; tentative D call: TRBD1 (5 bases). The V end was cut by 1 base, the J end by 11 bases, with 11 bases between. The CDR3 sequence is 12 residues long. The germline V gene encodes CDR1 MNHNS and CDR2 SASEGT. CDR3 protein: CASSEGRVKAFF. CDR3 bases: TGTGCCAGCAGTGAAGGCAGGGTGAAGGCTTTCTTT.

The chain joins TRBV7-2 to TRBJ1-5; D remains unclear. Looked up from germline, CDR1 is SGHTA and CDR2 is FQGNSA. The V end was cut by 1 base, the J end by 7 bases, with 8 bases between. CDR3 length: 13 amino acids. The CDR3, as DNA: TGTGCCAGCAGCTTAGAACAGTCACAGCCCCAGCATTTT. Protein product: CASSLEQSQPQHF.

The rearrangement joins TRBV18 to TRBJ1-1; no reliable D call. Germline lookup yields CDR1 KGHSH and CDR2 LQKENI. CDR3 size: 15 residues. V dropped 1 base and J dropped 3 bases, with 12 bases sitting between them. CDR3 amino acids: CASSPLTGWDTEAFF. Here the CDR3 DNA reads TGTGCCAGCTCACCACTGACGGGATGGGACACTGAAGCTTTCTTT. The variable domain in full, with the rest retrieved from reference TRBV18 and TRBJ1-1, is NAGVMQNPRHLVRRRGQEARLRCSPMKGHSHVYWYRQLPEEGLKFMVYLQKENIIDESGMPKERFSAEFPKEGPSILRIQQVVRGDSAAYFCASSPLTGWDTEAFFGQGTRLTVV.

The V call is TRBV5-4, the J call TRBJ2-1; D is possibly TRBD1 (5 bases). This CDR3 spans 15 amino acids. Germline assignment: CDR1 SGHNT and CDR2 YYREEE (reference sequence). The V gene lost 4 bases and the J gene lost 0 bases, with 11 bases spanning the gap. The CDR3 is CASSVGQNSYNEQFF. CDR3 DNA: TGTGCCAGCAGCGTCGGACAAAACTCCTACAATGAGCAGTTCTTC.

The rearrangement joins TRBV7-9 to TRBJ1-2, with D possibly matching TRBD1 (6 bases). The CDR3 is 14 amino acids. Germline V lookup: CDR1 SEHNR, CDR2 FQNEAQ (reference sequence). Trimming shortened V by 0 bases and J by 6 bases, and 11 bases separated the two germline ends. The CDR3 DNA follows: TGTGCCAGCAGCTTAGCGTCAGGGGCGAATGGCTACACCTTC. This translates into CASSLASGANGYTF.

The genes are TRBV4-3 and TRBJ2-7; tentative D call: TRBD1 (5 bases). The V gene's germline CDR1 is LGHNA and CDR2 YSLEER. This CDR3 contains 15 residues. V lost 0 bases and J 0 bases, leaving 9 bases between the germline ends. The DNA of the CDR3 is TGCGCCAGCAGCCAAGATTTCAGGGCCTCCTACGAGCAGTACTTC. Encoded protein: CASSQDFRASYEQYF.

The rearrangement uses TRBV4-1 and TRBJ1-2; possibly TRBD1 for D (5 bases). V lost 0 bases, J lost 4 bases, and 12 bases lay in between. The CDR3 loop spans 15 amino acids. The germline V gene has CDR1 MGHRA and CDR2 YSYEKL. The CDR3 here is CASSQEAGWGYGYTF. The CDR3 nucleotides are TGCGCCAGCAGCCAAGAAGCAGGGTGGGGCTATGGCTACACCTTC.

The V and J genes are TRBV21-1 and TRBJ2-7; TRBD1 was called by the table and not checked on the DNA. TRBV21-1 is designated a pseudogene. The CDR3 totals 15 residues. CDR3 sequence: CASRHTSTGQYEQYF. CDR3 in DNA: TGTGCCAGCAGGCACACCTCGACAGGGCAGTACGAGCAGTACTTC.